The next 7 T cell receptor beta chains were all read from a single sample in a study of OX40 agonist ivuxolimab in advanced cancers. The data were produced by immunoSEQ multiplex PCR, yet TCRdb's version contains in-frame clones alone and is incomplete. Of tens of thousands of clones in the sample, 70% to 90% were seen once. The sample here was CD4+ or CD8+ T cells sorted from blood, taken in a trial of the OX40 agonist ivuxolimab. Every receptor here comes from an adult with an advanced solid tumor such as melanoma, head and neck, liver or kidney cancer.

This rearrangement joins TRBV5-1 to TRBJ1-6; 7 nucleotides line up with TRBD1. Germline V gives CDR1 SGHRS, CDR2 YFSETQ. The CDR3 has 16 amino acids. V trimming: 4 bases; J trimming: 9 bases; junction bases outside the gene matches: 13. The DNA of the CDR3 is TGCGCCAGCAGCGCGACTTCGGCGACAGGGAGTTCACCCCTCCACTTT. It is translated as CASSATSATGSSPLHF.

The genes are TRBV19 and TRBJ1-5, with D hard to call. The V end was cut by 8 bases, the J end by 1 base, with 12 bases between. Germline assignment: CDR1 LNHDA and CDR2 SQIVND (reference sequence). The CDR3 has 14 residues. Written as DNA, the CDR3 is TGTGCCAGTCAACCCTGGGCCAGCAATCAGCCCCAGCATTTT. Translating it yields CASQPWASNQPQHF.

This chain connects TRBV4-2 to TRBJ1-4, with D maybe TRBD1 (6 bases). The CDR3 contains 15 residues. The V gene's germline CDR1 is LGHNA and CDR2 YNFKEQ. The V end was cut by 0 bases, the J end by 7 bases, with 12 bases between. As DNA, the CDR3 is TGTGCCAGCAGCCAAGAGGGGGGGGGCCGTGAAAAACTGTTTTTT. Amino acids: CASSQEGGGREKLFF.

This chain links TRBV12-5 with TRBJ2-5; D unclear. The CDR3 contains 16 residues. Between the trimmed V and J ends, which lost 6 bases and 5 bases, there was a span of 22 bases. Germline V gene data show CDR1 as LGHNT and CDR2 as FRNRAP. The CDR3 spells CASGPRTVGSWETQYF. CDR3 nucleotides: TGTGCTAGTGGCCCCCGGACGGTGGGTTCGTGGGAGACCCAGTACTTC.

The chain joins TRBV19 to TRBJ2-1; 8 bases fit TRBD2. Germline-derived CDR1 and CDR2 are LNHDA and SQIVND (reference sequence). CDR3 length: 16 amino acids. The V segment lost 3 bases and the J segment 1 base; nucleotides outside the gene matches: 5. For the CDR3, the DNA is TGTGCCAGTAGTATGGCGGGGGGCCGATCCTACAATGAGCAGTTCTTC. Translating gives CASSMAGGRSYNEQFF.

J is TRBJ1-1 and V is TRBV7-6; D ambiguous. Per germline, CDR1 SGHVS and CDR2 FNYEAQ. Trimming removed 0 bases at V and 0 bases at J, with 5 bases between. The CDR3 spans 14 residues. The CDR3 bases are TGTGCCAGCAGCTTAGCCAGAATGAACACTGAAGCTTTCTTT. Its translation: CASSLARMNTEAFF.

This chain uses TRBV19 with TRBJ1-3; D possibly corresponds to TRBD1 (5 bases). This CDR3 has 14 amino acids. CDR1 is LNHDA and CDR2 is SQIVND in the germline V gene (reference sequence). V lost 4 bases and J 0 bases, leaving 7 bases between the germline ends. In DNA, the CDR3 is TGTGCCAGTAGTACAGGGTTCTCTGGAAACACCATATATTTT. Amino acid sequence: CASSTGFSGNTIYF.